This T cell receptor (beta chain) was sequenced in a study of cytomegalovirus exposure and HLA in healthy donors. It was with 60 Vbeta and 13 Jbeta primers that the PCR ran. Assay used: immunoSEQ multiplex PCR; TCRdb lists only in-frame clones, some missing. The sample has 150,000 to 200,000 clones, roughly 80% seen once; the top ten hold about 8%. Regarding the study as a whole: The authors enumerated around 150 TCR beta chains as linked to cytomegalovirus. Sequencing likely generated an artifact that appeared as a cluster of highly shared sequence variants.

This clone was observed a handful of times. Antigen specificity is unknown. The CDR3 sequence is 15 residues long. V shed 0 bases and J 6 bases; nucleotides not matched to a gene: 6. The germline CDR1 and CDR2 sequences are SNHLY and FYNNEI. Healthy people donating bone marrow made up the donors. The chain couples TRBV2 to TRBJ2-7; the match to TRBD1 covers 9 bases. The sequenced sample consisted of PBMCs. The sequence derives from a woman aged 40-49 years in good health and CMV-seropositive. In nucleotides, the CDR3 is TGTGCCAGCAGTGAAGCCTGGACAGGGGCAATCGAGCAGTACTTC. Translation gives CASSEAWTGAIEQYF.